This T cell receptor (beta chain) was documented in a study of shared clonotypes between healthy human individuals. CDR1 and CDR2 from the germline V gene are MDHEN and SYDVKM. The V gene end was trimmed by 11 bases and the J gene end by 2 bases; junction bases not matched to a gene: 2. This CDR3 is 11 amino acids long. All participating donors were Caucasian adults from Nashville, Tennessee. Libraries were prepared by immunoSEQ multiplex PCR; TCRdb keeps only in-frame clonotypes and omits some of them. The sample comprises about 2.5 million clones, just under 95% of which are singletons, and approximately 0.41% rests with the top ten.

Sequencing was done on a sample of naive CD4+ T cells from PBMCs. Described subset: CD45RA+ positively selected. V is TRBV28 and J is TRBJ2-5; TRBD1 matches at 7 bases. This TCR was recovered from a man in his late teens or twenties in good health. Some clones in this sample may be carry-over from other donors' samples. CDR3 amino acids: CAGTVQETQYF. In DNA form, the CDR3 reads TGTGCCGGGACAGTACAAGAGACCCAGTACTTC. Complete variable domain (other parts from reference TRBV28 and TRBJ2-5): DVKVTQSSRYLVKRTGEKVFLECVQDMDHENMFWYRQDPGLGLRLIYFSYDVKMKEKGDIPEGYSVSREKKERFSLILESASTNQTSMYLCAGTVQETQYFGPGTRLLVL.